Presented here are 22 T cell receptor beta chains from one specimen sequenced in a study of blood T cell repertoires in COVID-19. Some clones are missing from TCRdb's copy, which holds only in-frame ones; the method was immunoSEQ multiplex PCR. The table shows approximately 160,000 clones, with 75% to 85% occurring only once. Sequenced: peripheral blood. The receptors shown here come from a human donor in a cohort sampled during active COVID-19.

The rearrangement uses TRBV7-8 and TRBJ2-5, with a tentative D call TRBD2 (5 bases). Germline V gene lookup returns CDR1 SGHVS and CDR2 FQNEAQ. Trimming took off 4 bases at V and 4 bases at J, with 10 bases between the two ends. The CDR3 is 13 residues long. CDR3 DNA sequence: TGTGCCAGCAGCTCTGAGGGCCGAGAGACCCAGTACTTC. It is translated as CASSSEGRETQYF.

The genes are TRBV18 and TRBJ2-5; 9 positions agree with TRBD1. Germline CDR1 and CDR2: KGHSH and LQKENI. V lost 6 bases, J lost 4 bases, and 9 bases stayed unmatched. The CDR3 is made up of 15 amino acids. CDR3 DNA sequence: TGTGCCAGCTCGCCCGGGACAGGGATCGGAGAGACCCAGTACTTC. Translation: CASSPGTGIGETQYF.

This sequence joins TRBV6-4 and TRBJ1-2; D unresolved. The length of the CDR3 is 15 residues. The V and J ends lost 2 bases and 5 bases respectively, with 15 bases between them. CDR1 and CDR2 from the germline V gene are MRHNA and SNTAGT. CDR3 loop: CASSDRPGRAYGYTF. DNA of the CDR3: TGTGCCAGCAGTGACCGTCCTGGCCGAGCGTATGGCTACACCTTC.

CDR3 in DNA: TGTGCCAGCACTCAAGGGACAGCGATCCAAGAGACCCAGTACTTC. This gives the protein CASTQGTAIQETQYF. V is TRBV7-2 and J is TRBJ2-5, with 7 bases aligning to TRBD1. The CDR3 covers 15 residues. Germline values: CDR1 SGHTA, CDR2 FQGNSA. The trim removed 7 bases at V and 1 base at J, leaving 9 bases unmatched.

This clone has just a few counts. The CDR3 sequence: CASSLLDPTGASDSPLHF. CDR3 DNA sequence: TGTGCCAGCTCACTACTAGACCCGACAGGGGCGTCAGATTCACCCCTCCACTTT. This rearrangement joins TRBV18 to TRBJ1-6; TRBD1 matches 8 bases. The germline V gene has CDR1 KGHSH and CDR2 LQKENI. There are 18 residues in the CDR3. V lost 4 bases to trimming and J lost 8 bases; unmatched junction nucleotides: 16.

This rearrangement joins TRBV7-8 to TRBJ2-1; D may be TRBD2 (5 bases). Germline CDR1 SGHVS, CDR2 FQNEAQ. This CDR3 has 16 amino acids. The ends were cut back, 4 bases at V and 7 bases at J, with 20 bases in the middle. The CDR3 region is CASSSPGGLRINEQFF. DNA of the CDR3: TGTGCCAGCAGCTCCCCGGGCGGGCTACGCATAAATGAGCAGTTCTTC.

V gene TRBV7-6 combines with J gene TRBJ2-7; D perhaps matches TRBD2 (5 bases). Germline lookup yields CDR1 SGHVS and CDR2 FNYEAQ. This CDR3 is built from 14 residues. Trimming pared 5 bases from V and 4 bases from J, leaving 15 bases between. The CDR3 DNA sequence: TGTGCCAGCAGCGCCTCGGGCGGACTTTACGAGCAGTACTTC. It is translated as CASSASGGLYEQYF.

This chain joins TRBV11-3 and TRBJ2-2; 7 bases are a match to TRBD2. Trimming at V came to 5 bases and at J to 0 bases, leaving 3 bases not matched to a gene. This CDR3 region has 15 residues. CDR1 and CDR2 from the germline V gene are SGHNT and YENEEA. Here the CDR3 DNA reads TGTGCCAGCAGCGCTAGCGGTACGAACACCGGGGAGCTGTTTTTT. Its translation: CASSASGTNTGELFF.

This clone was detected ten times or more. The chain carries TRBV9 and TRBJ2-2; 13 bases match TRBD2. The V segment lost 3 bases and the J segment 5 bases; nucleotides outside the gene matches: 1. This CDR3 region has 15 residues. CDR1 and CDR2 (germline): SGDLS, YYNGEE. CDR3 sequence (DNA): TGTGCCAGCAGCGCGGGACTAGCGGGGACCGGGGAGCTGTTTTTT. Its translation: CASSAGLAGTGELFF.

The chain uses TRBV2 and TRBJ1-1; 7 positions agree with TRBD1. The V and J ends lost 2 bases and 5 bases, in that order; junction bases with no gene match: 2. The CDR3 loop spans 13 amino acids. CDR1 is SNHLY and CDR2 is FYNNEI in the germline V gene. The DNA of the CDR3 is TGTGCCAGCAGTGAAACAGGGGTGACTGAAGCTTTCTTT. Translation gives CASSETGVTEAFF.

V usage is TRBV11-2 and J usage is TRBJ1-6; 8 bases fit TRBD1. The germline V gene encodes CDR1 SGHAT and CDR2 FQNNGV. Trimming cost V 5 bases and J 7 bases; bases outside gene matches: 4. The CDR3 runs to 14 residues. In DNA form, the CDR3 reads TGTGCCAGCAGCCTCGGACAGGGAAATTCACCCCTCCACTTT. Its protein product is CASSLGQGNSPLHF.

CDR3 nucleotides: TGTGCCAGCAGCGGGATGGACAGGGGAGTCCTCCACTTT. Translating gives CASSGMDRGVLHF. The chain uses TRBV5-6 and TRBJ1-6; the match to TRBD1 covers 9 bases. Germline V gene lookup returns CDR1 SGHDT and CDR2 YYEEEE. The CDR3 extends over 13 amino acids. Germline trimming cut 4 bases from V and 15 bases from J; bases unmatched to any gene: 8.

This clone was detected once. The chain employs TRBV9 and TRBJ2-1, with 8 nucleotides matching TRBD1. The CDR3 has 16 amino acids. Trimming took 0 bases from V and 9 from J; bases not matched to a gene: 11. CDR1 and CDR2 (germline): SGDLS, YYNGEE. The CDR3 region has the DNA TGTGCCAGCAGCGTAGCTTTGGGACAGGTGATTGGTGAGCAGTTCTTC. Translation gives CASSVALGQVIGEQFF. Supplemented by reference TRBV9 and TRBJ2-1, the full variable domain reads DSGVTQTPKHLITATGQRVTLRCSPRSGDLSVYWYQQSLDQGLQFLIQYYNGEERAKGNILERFSAQQFPDLHSELNLSSLELGDSALYFCASSVALGQVIGEQFFGPGTRLTVL.

CDR3 nucleotide sequence: TGCGCCAGCAGTGAAACAGGTTATCAGCCCCAGCATTTT. Its translation is CASSETGYQPQHF. The J gene is TRBJ1-5, the V gene TRBV10-2; possible D gene TRBD1, 5 bases. The germline V gene encodes CDR1 WSHSY and CDR2 SAAADI. The CDR3 has 13 residues. V was trimmed by 3 bases and J by 5 bases, leaving 8 bases between them.

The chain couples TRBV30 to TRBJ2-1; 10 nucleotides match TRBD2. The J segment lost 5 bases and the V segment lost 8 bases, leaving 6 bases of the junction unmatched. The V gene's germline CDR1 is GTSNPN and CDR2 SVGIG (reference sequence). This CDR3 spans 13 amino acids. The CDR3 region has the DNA TGTGCCGTAGGGACTAGCGCGAACAATGAGCAGTTCTTC. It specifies CAVGTSANNEQFF.

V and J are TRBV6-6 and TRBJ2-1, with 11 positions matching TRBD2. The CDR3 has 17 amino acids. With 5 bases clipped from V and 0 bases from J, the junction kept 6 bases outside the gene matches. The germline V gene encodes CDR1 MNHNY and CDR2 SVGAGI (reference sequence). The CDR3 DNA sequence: TGTGCCAGCAGTCTATCGGGACTAGCGGTCTCCTACAATGAGCAGTTCTTC. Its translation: CASSLSGLAVSYNEQFF.

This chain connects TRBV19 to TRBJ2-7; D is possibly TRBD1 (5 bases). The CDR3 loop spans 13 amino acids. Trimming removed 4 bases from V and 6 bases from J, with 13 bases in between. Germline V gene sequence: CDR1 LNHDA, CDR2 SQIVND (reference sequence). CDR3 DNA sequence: TGTGCCAGTAGTACGCGAACTCAGGGCGAGCAGTACTTC. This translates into CASSTRTQGEQYF.

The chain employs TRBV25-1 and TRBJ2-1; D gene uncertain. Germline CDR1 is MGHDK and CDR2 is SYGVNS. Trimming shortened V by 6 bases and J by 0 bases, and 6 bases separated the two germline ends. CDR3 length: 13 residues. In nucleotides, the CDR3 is TGTGCCAGCAGCCAACTCTCCTACAATGAGCAGTTCTTC. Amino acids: CASSQLSYNEQFF.

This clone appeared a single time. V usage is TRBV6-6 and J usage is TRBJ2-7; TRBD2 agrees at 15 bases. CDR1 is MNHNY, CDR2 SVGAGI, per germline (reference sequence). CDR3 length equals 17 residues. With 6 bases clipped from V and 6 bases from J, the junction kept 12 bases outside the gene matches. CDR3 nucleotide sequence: TGTGCCAGCAGCCGAACTGGACTAGCGGGAGGGGGTCTCGAGCAGTACTTC. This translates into CASSRTGLAGGGLEQYF.

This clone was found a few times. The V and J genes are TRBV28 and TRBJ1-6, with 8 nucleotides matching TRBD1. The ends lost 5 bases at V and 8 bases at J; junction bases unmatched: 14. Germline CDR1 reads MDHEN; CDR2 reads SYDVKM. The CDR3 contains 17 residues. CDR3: CASSPPLTGVGDSPLHF. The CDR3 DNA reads TGTGCCAGCAGTCCCCCACTGACAGGGGTAGGTGATTCACCCCTCCACTTT.

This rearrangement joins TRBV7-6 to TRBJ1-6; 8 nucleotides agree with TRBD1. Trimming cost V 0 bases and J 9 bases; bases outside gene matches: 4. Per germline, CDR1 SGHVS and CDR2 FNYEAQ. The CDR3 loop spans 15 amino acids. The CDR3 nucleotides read TGTGCCAGCAGCTTAGCAGGACAGGGTGGTTCACCCCTCCACTTT. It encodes CASSLAGQGGSPLHF.

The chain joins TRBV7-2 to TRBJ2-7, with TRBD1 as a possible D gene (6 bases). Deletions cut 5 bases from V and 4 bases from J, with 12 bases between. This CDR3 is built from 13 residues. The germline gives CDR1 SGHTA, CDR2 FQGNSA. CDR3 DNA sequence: TGTGCCAGCAGCCAAAACAGGGTTTACGAGCAGTACTTC. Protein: CASSQNRVYEQYF.